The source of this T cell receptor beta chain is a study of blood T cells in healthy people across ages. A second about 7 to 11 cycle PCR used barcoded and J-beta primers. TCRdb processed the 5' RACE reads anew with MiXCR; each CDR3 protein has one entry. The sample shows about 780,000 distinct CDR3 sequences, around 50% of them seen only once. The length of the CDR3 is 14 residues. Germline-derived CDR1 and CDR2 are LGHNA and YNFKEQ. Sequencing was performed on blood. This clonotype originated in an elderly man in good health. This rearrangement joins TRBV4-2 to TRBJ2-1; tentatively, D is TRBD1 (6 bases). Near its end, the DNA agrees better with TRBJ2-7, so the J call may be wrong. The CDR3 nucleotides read TGTGCCAGCAGAGGGGGTGGCTCCTACAATGAGCAGTACTTC. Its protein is CASRGGGSYNEQYF.